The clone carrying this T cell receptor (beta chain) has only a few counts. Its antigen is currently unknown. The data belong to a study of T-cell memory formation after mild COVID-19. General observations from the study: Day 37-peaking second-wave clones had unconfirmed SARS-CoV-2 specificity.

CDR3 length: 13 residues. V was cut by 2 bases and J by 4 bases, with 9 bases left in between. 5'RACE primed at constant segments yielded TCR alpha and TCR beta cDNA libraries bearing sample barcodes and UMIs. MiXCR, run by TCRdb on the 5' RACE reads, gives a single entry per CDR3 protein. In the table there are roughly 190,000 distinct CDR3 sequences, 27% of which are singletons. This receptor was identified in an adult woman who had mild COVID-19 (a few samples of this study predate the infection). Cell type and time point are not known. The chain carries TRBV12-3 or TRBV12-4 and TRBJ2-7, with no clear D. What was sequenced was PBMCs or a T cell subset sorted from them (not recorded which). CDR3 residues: CASSLPGRYEQYF. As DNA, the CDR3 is TGTGCCAGCAGTTTACCGGGCCGGTACGAGCAGTACTTC.